This T cell receptor beta chain was sequenced in a study of T cells in localized non-small cell lung cancer. This CDR3 contains 14 residues. Germline V gene lookup returns CDR1 LGHNA and CDR2 YNFKEQ. The V gene lost 2 bases and the J gene lost 8 bases, with 13 bases spanning the gap. Study outcomes and limitations: Compared with tumor, uninvolved adjacent lung displayed greater T cell clonality, ranking highest overall. Owing to sequencing of a solitary tumor region, heterogeneity cannot be discounted.

Profiled with immunoSEQ multiplex PCR; TCRdb holds only in-frame clones, not every one. The table has approximately 15,000 clones, around 90% seen once. The table lists this clone with a count of one. Its antigen is currently unknown. The sequencing used peripheral blood mononuclear cells, collected before any cancer treatment. The sequence came from a woman aged 35 to 75 with stage III lung adenocarcinoma. The chain carries TRBV4-2 and TRBJ2-4, with D perhaps matching TRBD1 (6 bases). The CDR3 region is CASSQLGEGDIQYF. The CDR3 DNA sequence: TGTGCCAGCAGCCAACTTGGAGAGGGGGACATTCAGTACTTC.